The 17 T cell receptor beta chains below come from one sample, sequenced in a study of cytomegalovirus exposure and HLA in healthy donors. PCR primers comprised 60 Vbeta and 13 Jbeta primers. The protocol was immunoSEQ multiplex PCR, while the TCRdb copy is restricted to in-frame clones and leaves out a portion. The table lists some 150,000 clones, roughly 71% of them singletons, with 1.1% to 1.5% in the top ten. The sequenced material came from PBMCs. These receptors were taken from a woman aged 40 to 49 in good health and CMV-seronegative.

V is TRBV28 and J is TRBJ1-2; 7 bases are a match to TRBD1. The germline CDR1 and CDR2 sequences are MDHEN and SYDVKM. The V gene end was trimmed by 6 bases and the J gene end by 2 bases; junction bases not matched to a gene: 6. The CDR3 length is 14 residues. The CDR3 is CASSVPQGNYGYTF. CDR3 nucleotides: TGTGCCAGCAGCGTACCACAGGGGAACTATGGCTACACCTTC.

The genes are TRBV18 and TRBJ1-2, with TRBD1 as a possible D gene (5 bases). The CDR3 has 13 residues. Germline lookup yields CDR1 KGHSH and CDR2 LQKENI. The germline V and J ends were trimmed by 2 bases and 5 bases, with 9 bases remaining between them. The CDR3 sequence: CASSPSREYGYTF. In DNA form, the CDR3 reads TGTGCCAGCTCACCATCCAGGGAATATGGCTACACCTTC.

The chain couples TRBV7-2 to TRBJ1-1, with D possibly matching TRBD1 (6 bases). Germline V gives CDR1 SGHTA, CDR2 FQGNSA. With 1 base removed from V and 3 bases from J, the gap between germline ends came to 15 bases. This CDR3 is 16 amino acids long. CDR3 bases: TGTGCCAGCAGCTTAGAACCGGGAGGGGGGGACACTGAAGCTTTCTTT. Protein sequence: CASSLEPGGGDTEAFF. The entire variable domain, with the rest obtained from reference TRBV7-2 and TRBJ1-1, is as follows: GAGVSQSPSNKVTEKGKDVELRCDPISGHTALYWYRQSLGQGLEFLIYFQGNSAPDKSGLPSDRFSAERTGGSVSTLTIQRTQQEDSAVYLCASSLEPGGGDTEAFFGQGTRLTVV.

Turning to this clone: Other DNA sequences in this specimen translate into the identical CDR3. The gene calls are TRBV19 and TRBJ1-2, with TRBD1 matching over 8 bases. This CDR3 contains 13 residues. The germline CDR1 and CDR2 sequences are LNHDA and SQIVND (reference sequence). V shed 4 bases and J 5 bases; nucleotides not matched to a gene: 3. This chain's CDR3 is CASSTGQGYGYTF. CDR3 coding DNA: TGTGCCAGTAGTACCGGACAGGGTTATGGCTACACCTTC. Full variable domain (rest looked up from reference TRBV19 and TRBJ1-2): DGGITQSPKYLFRKEGQNVTLSCEQNLNHDAMYWYRQDPGQGLRLIYYSQIVNDFQKGDIAEGYSVSREKKESFPLTVTSAQKNPTAFYLCASSTGQGYGYTFGSGTRLTVV.

This clone was counted a single time. V is TRBV6-1 and J is TRBJ1-2, with a tentative D call TRBD1 (5 bases). The CDR3 consists of 13 residues. The V end was cut by 6 bases, the J end by 1 base, with 9 bases between. Germline-derived CDR1 and CDR2 are MNHNS and SASEGT. Here the CDR3 reads CASRRDFNYGYTF. CDR3 in DNA: TGTGCCAGCAGACGGGACTTTAACTATGGCTACACCTTC.

The table lists this clone with a few counts. The rearrangement joins TRBV4-3 to TRBJ1-1, with TRBD1 as a possible D gene (6 bases). Trimming removed 0 bases from V and 11 bases from J, with 16 bases in between. The CDR3 runs to 14 residues. In germline, CDR1 is LGHNA, CDR2 YSLEER. CDR3 coding DNA: TGCGCCAGCAGCCAAGATAGCCAGGGGATAAAGGCTTTCTTT. It translates to CASSQDSQGIKAFF.

The rearrangement joins TRBV20-1 to TRBJ1-1; TRBD1 is a possible D gene (5 bases). The CDR3 spans 10 residues. Trimming took off 6 bases at V and 7 bases at J, with 9 bases between the two ends. Germline CDR1 and CDR2: DFQATT and SNEGSKA (reference sequence). This CDR3 is CSAQRGEAFF. The CDR3, as DNA: TGCAGTGCACAAAGGGGTGAAGCTTTCTTT.

V and J are TRBV5-1 and TRBJ1-5, with 8 nucleotides matching TRBD1. Per the germline V gene, CDR1 is SGHRS and CDR2 is YFSETQ. V was pared by 2 bases and J by 7 bases, with 5 bases of the junction left unmatched. This CDR3 spans 14 amino acids. CDR3 sequence reads: CASSFSGGEQPQHF. CDR3 DNA sequence: TGCGCCAGCAGCTTTTCAGGGGGCGAGCAGCCCCAGCATTTT.

The V gene is TRBV7-9, the J gene TRBJ2-5, with D possibly being TRBD1 (5 bases). The CDR3 has 14 amino acids. V lost 2 bases, J lost 1 base, and 8 bases lay in between. The V gene's germline CDR1 is SEHNR and CDR2 FQNEAQ (reference sequence). This CDR3 is CASSLFQGQETQYF. CDR3 sequence (DNA): TGTGCCAGCAGCTTATTCCAGGGCCAAGAGACCCAGTACTTC.

This clone was found a few times. The chain recombines TRBV27 with TRBJ1-5; weak D call: TRBD1 (5 bases). Germline lookup yields CDR1 MNHEY and CDR2 SMNVEV (reference sequence). The CDR3 consists of 15 residues. V lost 7 bases and J 6 bases, leaving 19 bases between the germline ends. The CDR3 DNA reads as TGTGCCAGCAAAAATACACGGGGGTTAGGTCAGCCCCAGCATTTT. It encodes CASKNTRGLGQPQHF.

The chain couples TRBV6-5 to TRBJ1-1; no definite D call. V was cut by 2 bases and J by 3 bases, with 7 bases left in between. In germline, CDR1 is MNHEY, CDR2 SVGAGI. CDR3 length: 13 amino acids. The chain's CDR3 is CASSYEADTEAFF. For the CDR3, the DNA is TGTGCCAGCAGTTACGAGGCAGACACTGAAGCTTTCTTT.

V is TRBV9 and J is TRBJ1-2; 9 bases align to TRBD1. This CDR3 is built from 11 residues. Germline assignment: CDR1 SGDLS and CDR2 YYNGEE. The junction had 2 bases not matched to a gene; V was cut back by 5 bases and J by 9 bases. CDR3 DNA: TGTGCCAGCAGAGGGACAGGGAGCTACACCTTC. It specifies CASRGTGSYTF.

CDR3 nucleotides: TGTGCCAGCAGGAGGACTAGCGGAATCTACGAGCAGTACTTC. It codes for CASRRTSGIYEQYF. This chain links TRBV6-5 with TRBJ2-7; 10 nucleotides line up with TRBD2. The J segment lost 3 bases and the V segment lost 6 bases, leaving 5 bases of the junction unmatched. The CDR3 has 14 residues. CDR1 and CDR2 (germline): MNHEY, SVGAGI.

The J gene is TRBJ2-1, the V gene TRBV4-1, with 10 positions matching TRBD1. Germline CDR1 and CDR2: MGHRA and YSYEKL. Trimming took 5 bases from V and 0 from J; bases not matched to a gene: 7. This CDR3 contains 17 residues. The CDR3 coding sequence is TGCGCCAGCAGCGTAAGACAGGGGGCCGACTCCTACAATGAGCAGTTCTTC. The encoded protein is CASSVRQGADSYNEQFF.

The table lists this clone with a few counts. The rearrangement joins TRBV6-1 to TRBJ1-1; D unresolved. Germline V gene lookup returns CDR1 MNHNS and CDR2 SASEGT. Trimming took 0 bases from V and 7 from J, leaving 6 bases between them. CDR3 length: 12 amino acids. The CDR3 here is CASSEAPGEAFF. The DNA of the CDR3 is TGTGCCAGCAGTGAAGCTCCGGGTGAAGCTTTCTTT.

The rearrangement joins TRBV19 to TRBJ1-1; possibly TRBD1 for D (6 bases). Germline CDR1 LNHDA, CDR2 SQIVND (reference sequence). The ends were cut back, 6 bases at V and 4 bases at J, with 12 bases in the middle. The CDR3 is made up of 13 amino acids. DNA for the CDR3: TGTGCCAGTAGCCAGGGGTGGGGCACTGAAGCTTTCTTT. This gives the protein CASSQGWGTEAFF. Full variable domain (outside the CDR3, taken from reference TRBV19 and TRBJ1-1): DGGITQSPKYLFRKEGQNVTLSCEQNLNHDAMYWYRQDPGQGLRLIYYSQIVNDFQKGDIAEGYSVSREKKESFPLTVTSAQKNPTAFYLCASSQGWGTEAFFGQGTRLTVV.

Of note for this clone: One end of the junction is discordant with germline, which a read error may explain. The chain carries TRBV6-5 and TRBJ2-5; 7 nucleotides line up with TRBD2. The germline CDR1 and CDR2 sequences are MNHEY and SVGAGI. This CDR3 spans 15 amino acids. The DNA of the CDR3 is TGTGCCGTTTCCCGAAGCGGGGAGGCCCAGGAGACCCGGTACTTC. Translation gives CAVSRSGEAQETRYF.